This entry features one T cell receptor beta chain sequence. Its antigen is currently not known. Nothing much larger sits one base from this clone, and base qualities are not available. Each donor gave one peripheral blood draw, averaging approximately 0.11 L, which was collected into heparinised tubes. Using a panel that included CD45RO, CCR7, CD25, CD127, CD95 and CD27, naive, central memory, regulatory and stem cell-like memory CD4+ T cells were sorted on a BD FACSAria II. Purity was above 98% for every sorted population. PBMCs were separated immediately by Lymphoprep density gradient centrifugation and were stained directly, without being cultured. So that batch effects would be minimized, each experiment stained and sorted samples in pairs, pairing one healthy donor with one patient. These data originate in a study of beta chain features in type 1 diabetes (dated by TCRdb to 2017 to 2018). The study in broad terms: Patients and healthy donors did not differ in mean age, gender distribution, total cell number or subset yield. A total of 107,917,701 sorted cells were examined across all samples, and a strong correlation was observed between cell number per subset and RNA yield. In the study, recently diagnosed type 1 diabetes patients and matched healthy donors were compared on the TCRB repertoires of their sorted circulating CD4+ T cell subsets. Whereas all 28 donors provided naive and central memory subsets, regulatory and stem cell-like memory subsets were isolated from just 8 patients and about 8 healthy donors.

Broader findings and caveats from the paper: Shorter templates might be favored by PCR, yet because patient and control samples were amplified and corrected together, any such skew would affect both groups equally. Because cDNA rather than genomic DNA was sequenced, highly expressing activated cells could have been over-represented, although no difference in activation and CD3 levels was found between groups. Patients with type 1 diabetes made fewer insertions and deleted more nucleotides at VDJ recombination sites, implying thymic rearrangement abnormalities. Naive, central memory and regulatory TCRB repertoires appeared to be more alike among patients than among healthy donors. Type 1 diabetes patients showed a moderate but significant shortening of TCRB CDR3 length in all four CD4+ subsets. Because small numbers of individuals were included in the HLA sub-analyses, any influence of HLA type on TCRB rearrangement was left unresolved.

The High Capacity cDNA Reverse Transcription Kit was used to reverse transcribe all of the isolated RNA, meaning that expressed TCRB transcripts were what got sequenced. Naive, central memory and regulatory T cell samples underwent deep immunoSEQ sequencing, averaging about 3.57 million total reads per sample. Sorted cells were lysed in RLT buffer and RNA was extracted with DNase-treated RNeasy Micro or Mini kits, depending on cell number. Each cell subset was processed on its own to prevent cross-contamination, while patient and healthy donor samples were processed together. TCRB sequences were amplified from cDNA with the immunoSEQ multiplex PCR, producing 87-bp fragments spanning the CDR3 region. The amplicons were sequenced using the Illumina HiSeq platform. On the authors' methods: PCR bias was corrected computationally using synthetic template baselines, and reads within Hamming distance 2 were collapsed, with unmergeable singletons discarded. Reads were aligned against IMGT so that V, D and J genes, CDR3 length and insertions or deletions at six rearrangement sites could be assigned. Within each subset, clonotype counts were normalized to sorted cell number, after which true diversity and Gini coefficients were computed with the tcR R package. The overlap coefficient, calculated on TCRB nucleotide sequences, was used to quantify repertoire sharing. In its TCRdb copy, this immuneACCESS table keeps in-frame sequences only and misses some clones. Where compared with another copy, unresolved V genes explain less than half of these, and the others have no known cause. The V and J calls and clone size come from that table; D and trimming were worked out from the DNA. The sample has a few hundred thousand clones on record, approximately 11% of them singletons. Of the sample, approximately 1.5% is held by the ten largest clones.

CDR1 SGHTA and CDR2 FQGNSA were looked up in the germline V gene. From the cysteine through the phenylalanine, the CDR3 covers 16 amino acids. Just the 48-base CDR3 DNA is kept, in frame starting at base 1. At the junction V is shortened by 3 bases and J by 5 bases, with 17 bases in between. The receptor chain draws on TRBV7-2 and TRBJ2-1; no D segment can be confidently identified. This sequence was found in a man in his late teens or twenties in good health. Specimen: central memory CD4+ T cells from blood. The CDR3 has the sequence CASSLLNPEYDNEQFF. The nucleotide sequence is TGTGCCAGCAGCTTGCTCAACCCGGAATATGACAATGAGCAGTTCTTC.